This T cell receptor beta chain appears in the sequencing data of a study of T cell responses to AZD1222 COVID-19 vaccine. About this clone itself: Its antigen is still unknown.

Profiled with immunoSEQ multiplex PCR; TCRdb holds only in-frame clones, not every one. The sample yields under 150,000 clones, about 90% seen once. Doses given second, at about 4 or about 12 weeks, were pooled. Study conclusions and caveats: Targets within unmutated variant regions were reportedly found for nearly half of spike-specific TCRs. Breadth and depth of Spike-specific TCRs rose after two AZD1222 doses. Donor demographics were predominantly white British with a female majority; clonal diversity may be underestimated.

The V gene end was trimmed by 7 bases and the J gene end by 2 bases; junction bases not matched to a gene: 5. The CDR3 spans 14 residues. Germline values: CDR1 LNHDA, CDR2 SQIVND (reference sequence). The sequences come from peripheral blood, collected 28 days after the second AZD1222 dose. The genes are TRBV19 and TRBJ1-3; 7 bases agree with TRBD1. The clonotype was recovered from an adult who received the AZD1222 COVID-19 vaccine. CDR3 sequence: CASTSGTAGNTIYF. In DNA form, the CDR3 reads TGTGCCAGTACCTCGGGGACAGCTGGAAACACCATATATTTT.